This TCR beta chain stems from a study of T cell changes during pregnancy in multiple sclerosis. Germline V gene sequence: CDR1 SGDLS, CDR2 YYNGEE. The CDR3 length is 13 residues. V was clipped by 0 bases and J by 0 bases, with 4 bases between them. The table came from immunoSEQ multiplex PCR; TCRdb's copy has only in-frame clones and leaves some out. Among fewer than 70,000 clones listed, 92% were seen once. V usage is TRBV9 and J usage is TRBJ2-7; the D is unclear. The receptor comes from a female donor with multiple sclerosis, enrolled in a pregnancy study. Sample: peripheral blood, taken in the second trimester of pregnancy. The CDR3 loop is CASSVGNSYEQYF. CDR3 bases: TGTGCCAGCAGCGTAGGTAACTCCTACGAGCAGTACTTC.